This T cell receptor (beta chain) was recorded in a study of cytomegalovirus exposure and HLA in healthy donors. This CDR3 comprises 17 residues. V was shortened by 1 base and J by 4 bases, with 19 bases between the two germline ends. The germline CDR1 and CDR2 sequences are SNHLY and FYNNEI. PCR primers comprised 60 Vbeta and 13 Jbeta primers. The data were produced by immunoSEQ multiplex PCR, yet TCRdb's version contains in-frame clones alone and is incomplete. The sample consists of about 160,000 clones, over 70% of them appearing once. The study's findings and limits: An analysis done earlier found most TCR beta V segments productive about 87% or about 30% of the time. Later analysis identified a missense DCLRE1C variant that was linked to TCR beta V- and J-gene trimming. A later analysis found common viral pathogens apparently linked to several of the most significant clusters.

Details on this clone: As yet, its antigen is unknown.

Specimen: PBMCs. J is TRBJ1-2 and V is TRBV2; D not resolved. The receptor was derived from a woman in her 30s in good health and CMV-seronegative. As DNA, the CDR3 is TGTGCCAGCAGTGAAGACAACCCCCCTCGTTCTGGCTATGGCTACACCTTC. As protein: CASSEDNPPRSGYGYTF.